One TCR beta chain is described in this entry. The antigen this receptor binds is unknown. Base quality data are lacking; no much larger clone is found one base away. In total, over 600 healthy bone marrow donors made up the cohort. All cohort members were sampled while nominally healthy, although unrecorded immune exposures were likely present. The donor tested CMV seropositive and was one of the 289 seropositive cohort members. A peripheral blood sample was collected from each donor, and TCR beta sequencing was performed on peripheral blood mononuclear cells. The Qiagen DNeasy Blood Extraction Kit was used to extract genomic DNA from the blood cell samples. Trimming takes 4 bases off V and 6 bases off J; junction bases not matched to a gene: 10. The CDR3 starts with the cysteine, ends with the phenylalanine, and has 15 residues. Just the 45-base CDR3 DNA is kept, in frame starting at base 1. CDR1 MNHEY and CDR2 SVGAGI were looked up in the germline V gene.

This entry is derived from a study of cytomegalovirus exposure and HLA in healthy donors (dated by TCRdb to the late 2010s). For the wider study: In an earlier analysis of under 600 of the donors, approximately 260 Gb of sequence data and 100 million or so unique TCR beta sequences from 180 million or so T cells were reported. Roughly 310 gigabases of sequencing data and around 87 million unique TCR sequences were included in an early release covering around 650 HLA-typed donors. The genetic ancestry cluster associated with self-reported Caucasian donors included 70% to 85% of the roughly 390 genotyped donors. The study aimed to test whether cataloging public T cell receptors could reveal signatures of past pathogen exposure. The study profiled the T cell repertoires of 550 to 700 subjects by immunosequencing and related them to cytomegalovirus serostatus. A separate validation cohort of approximately 130 different subjects was used in addition to the roughly 720-subject first cohort. The study combined high-throughput TCR immunosequencing, statistical association of individual TCRs with disease status, and machine learning to predict cytomegalovirus infection status. In a later analysis, previously published TCR beta repertoires from about 670 donors were re-analyzed and high-resolution HLA genotyping was added so that TCR occurrence patterns could be studied. In the later analysis, no new phenotypic data were used to find candidate immune exposures; instead, reliance was placed on TCR beta sequences and their occurrence across donors. In an earlier analysis of roughly 600 of the donors, high-throughput TCR beta sequencing was used to judge whether each TCR beta V gene segment behaved as functional or pseudogenic. Donor age, sex, ethnicity and CMV serostatus were collected together with the repertoire data. Genome-wide SNP genotypes for about 65% of the roughly 670 donors were used in a later genetic analysis, which treated that subset as a discovery cohort. Every repertoire in the discovery cohort had been generated on one and the same sequencing platform. HLA typing included class I and class II loci at four-digit resolution. Typing coverage differed by locus: A, B, C, DRB1 and DQB1 were typed in about 620-640 donors, DQA1 in 500 to 550, DPA1 in 600 to 610, and DPB1 in roughly 450. Because of strong linkage in the cohort, roughly five DR-DQ haplotypes were treated as single units for association and clustering. Among about 360 genotyped donors of the cohort, an average of around 240,000 unique TCR beta nucleotide sequences were sequenced per donor, roughly a sixth of them non-productive. Findings and caveats that apply to the study as a whole: A later analysis associated about 17,000 TCR beta sequences with specific HLA alleles at a false discovery rate of 0.05. Sequencing depth was assumed to be roughly uniform across donors in the presence/absence analyses, though that assumption may not hold. A total of fewer than 200 TCR beta chains were listed by the study as associated with cytomegalovirus. In a later genetic analysis, fewer N-insertions in productive TCRs were reported among donors in an Asian-associated ancestry cluster than the roughly 700-donor mean. In a later analysis, several top co-occurrence clusters were reported to appear linked to parvovirus B19, influenza, CMV and Epstein-Barr virus. Over 15 rarely observed V segments, including chromosome 9 orphons, were excluded from the earlier analysis of several hundred of the donors because counts were too low. In a later analysis, the rate of TCR association differed among HLA loci, with DRB1 alleles having the most associated TCRs and HLA-C alleles having the fewest. A cluster of highly shared sequence variants was judged likely to represent a technical artifact of the sequencing pipeline. Some IMGT-functional V segments, including TRBV6-2 and TRBV6-3, could not be told apart with the 87-base-pair reads, so those segments were excluded. Because some donors lacked HLA typing at each locus, the association tests relied only on the typed subset. When HLA alleles, especially DR and DQ, strongly co-occurred, TCR associations were difficult to assign to individual alleles. V-gene and J-gene trimming of TCR beta chains was associated with a missense DCLRE1C variant in a later genetic analysis, and the association was replicated in an independent cohort. It was suggested by the authors that the approach could potentially be generalized to other disease states and immunological phenotypes. In vitro tests confirmed that a few of the cytomegalovirus-associated TCR beta chains recognize cytomegalovirus antigens. While some public TCRs were present in many individuals, most TCR sequences turned up only very rarely across donors. In an earlier analysis of more than 450 of the donors, most TCR beta V segments were observed in productive rearrangements about 87% or about 30% of the time, broadly matching IMGT annotations. The classifier was reported to diagnose cytomegalovirus status with high specificity and sensitivity in both the original and validation cohorts. Linkage disequilibrium might explain the correlated functional status among segregating V segments, but an unknown experimental factor could not be ruled out. According to a later analysis, most CMV-associated TCR beta chains appeared to be HLA-restricted, and the HLA associations seemed to be driven largely by CMV exposure. A later analysis found that HLA-associated TCR beta chains were more clonally expanded and had lower generation probabilities than equally common non-associated chains. Only TCR beta chains were sequenced in this cohort, and the absence of alpha or paired-chain data limited detectable features. A further reported finding was that TCR beta sequences accurately predicted the HLA-A and HLA-B alleles for most subjects in the first cohort. For the cohort, immune exposure information was limited to CMV serostatus.

The library relied on the immunoSEQ multiplex PCR assay. The multiplex PCR relied on a mix of 60 forward primers for TCR Vbeta segments and 13 reverse primers for TCR Jbeta segments. A multiplex PCR assay on genomic DNA amplified the CDR3 region of rearranged TCR beta genes. On the Illumina HiSeq System, the amplified TCR beta libraries were sequenced as 87-base-pair reads. The original pipeline was this. A later analysis tallied 75 million to 95 million unique TCR beta chains across the 666 repertoires, and around 9.9 million of those chains were shared by two or more donors. To remove PCR and sequencing errors, raw reads were error-corrected and collapsed into unique sequences using a nearest-neighbor algorithm that merged closely related sequences. To assign V, D and J gene segments, CDR3 sequences were aligned to IMGT reference sequences. For a sequence to be retained, a match of at least six nucleotides was required to both a V gene segment and a J gene segment. Rearrangements were called productive when the CDR3 lacked stop codons and stayed in frame with V and J; all others were non-productive. CDR3 was defined by IMGT convention, running from the second conserved V-encoded cysteine to the conserved J-encoded phenylalanine. The earlier analysis of a few hundred of the donors excluded any sequence lacking an unambiguous match to a single V gene segment. In an earlier analysis of approximately 550 of the donors, V segments were called functional above 56.7% productive rearrangements and were called segregating when the between-donor standard deviation exceeded 5%. A statistical classification framework was built to diagnose cytomegalovirus status from the catalog of TCR beta chain sequences. In a later analysis, V and J genes were assigned by comparing TCR nucleotide sequences against IMGT/GENE-DB human TR gene sequences. The TCRdist pipeline was used in a later analysis to assign CDR3 sequences and most-parsimonious VDJ recombination scenarios. In a later analysis, each TCR beta chain was defined by its CDR3 amino acid sequence together with its V-gene family, and reads lacking a unique V-gene family were excluded. A later analysis removed 500 to 600 highly shared, low-generation-probability nucleotide sequences to deal with suspected cross-contamination and a sequencing artifact. A later analysis calculated a clonal expansion index for each public chain from normalized within-repertoire ranks of inferred template counts. A later analysis computed generation probabilities with a VDJ recombination model fitted to out-of-frame rearrangements, and checked the results against IGoR. A later analysis scored TCR-TCR, TCR-HLA and TCR-CMV co-occurrence with hypergeometric tests, applying a repertoire-size bias correction to TCR pairs. In a later analysis, false discovery rates were estimated by permuting HLA or CMV assignments 20 times. A later analysis grouped co-occurring TCRs with DBSCAN, adding TCRdist sequence similarity when clustering within HLA-allele-positive subsets. Co-occurrence clustering excluded repertoires with fewer than 30,000 or more than 120,000 public chains, plus five with anomalous nucleotide sharing. TCRdb stores this immuneACCESS table with in-frame sequences only. Part of the clones is absent; in the studies checked, under half of the shortfall reflects unresolved V genes, and no reason is known for the rest. D and trimming were read from the DNA, whereas the V and J calls and clone size are those reported in that table. This sample lists hundreds of thousands of clones; approximately 70% were detected once. Together, the top ten hold about 2.8% of the sample.

What was sequenced was PBMCs. The sequence links TRBV6-5 to TRBJ2-3; 7 nucleotides in the junction match TRBD2. This TCR derives from a man in his forties in good health and CMV-seropositive. CDR3 sequence: CASSSMTGLVDTQYF. The sequenced DNA: TGTGCCAGCAGTTCGATGACCGGACTAGTGGATACGCAGTATTTT.